Each of the 11 T cell receptor beta chains below was sequenced from the same sample in a study of blood T cell repertoires in COVID-19. This table comes from immunoSEQ multiplex PCR, and its TCRdb copy is limited to in-frame clones, with some not included. The data show roughly 63,000 clones, around 74% seen once. Sequencing was performed on peripheral blood. The receptors were gathered from a woman of 80 years or more with acute or convalescent COVID-19.

The chain carries TRBV7-9 and TRBJ2-1; 9 nucleotides line up with TRBD2. Germline trimming cut 5 bases from V and 7 bases from J; bases unmatched to any gene: 15. Germline assignment: CDR1 SEHNR and CDR2 FQNEAQ (reference sequence). The CDR3 is 17 amino acids. DNA of the CDR3: TGTGCCAGCAGCACCGTTATAGGCGGGAGGGGCTTGAATGAGCAGTTCTTC. This encodes CASSTVIGGRGLNEQFF.

The chain has TRBV29-1 and TRBJ2-7; D might be TRBD2 (5 bases). V was cut by 5 bases and J by 2 bases, with 16 bases left in between. This CDR3 comprises 14 residues. Germline V gene sequence: CDR1 SQVTM, CDR2 ANQGSEA. CDR3 DNA sequence: TGCAGCGTTACCCGCGGCGGACTTACCTACGAGCAGTACTTC. It translates to CSVTRGGLTYEQYF.

V and J are TRBV4-1 and TRBJ1-6; 7 nucleotides align to TRBD1. CDR3 length equals 15 residues. V gave up 6 bases and J gave up 5 bases; unmatched junction bases: 7. Per the germline V gene, CDR1 is MGHRA and CDR2 is YSYEKL. CDR3 residues: CASSPHRGNNSPLHF. The CDR3, as DNA: TGCGCCAGCAGTCCCCACAGGGGAAATAATTCACCCCTCCACTTT.

The chain has TRBV15 and TRBJ2-7; TRBD2 aligns across 10 bases. The CDR3 has 15 amino acids. V was pared by 5 bases and J by 7 bases, with 11 bases of the junction left unmatched. Germline V gene sequence: CDR1 LNHNV, CDR2 YYDKDF (reference sequence). Written as DNA, the CDR3 is TGTGCCACCAGCCCCCGGCTAGCGGGAGTAGGAGAGCAGTACTTC. Residues: CATSPRLAGVGEQYF.

The V and J genes are TRBV25-1 and TRBJ2-1; 7 nucleotides line up with TRBD1. Looked up from germline, CDR1 is MGHDK and CDR2 is SYGVNS. Trimming took 2 bases from V and 8 from J; bases not matched to a gene: 6. The CDR3 runs to 14 residues. The CDR3 region has the DNA TGTGCCAGCAGTGAACCAAGGGGACAGTATGAGCAGTTCTTC. As protein: CASSEPRGQYEQFF.

CDR3 DNA: TGTGCCCGTTTCACAGATACGCAGTATTTT. It codes for CARFTDTQYF. J is TRBJ2-3 and V is TRBV21-1; the DNA was not used to check the table's D call, TRBD2. TRBV21-1 is a pseudogene locus. CDR3 length: 10 amino acids.

This clone came up once. The gene calls are TRBV6-6 and TRBJ2-7, with 9 positions matching TRBD2. The V gene's germline CDR1 is MNHNY and CDR2 SVGAGI (reference sequence). After removal of 0 bases from V and 5 bases from J, the junction contained 5 bases not matched to a gene. This CDR3 spans 15 amino acids. The CDR3 region has the DNA TGTGCCAGCAGTTACTCGGGACTAGCTGGGGACGAGCAGTACTTC. Translation gives CASSYSGLAGDEQYF.

This clone was found once. The chain employs TRBV7-9 and TRBJ1-3; 8 nucleotides match TRBD1. CDR3 length equals 14 residues. Germline V lookup: CDR1 SEHNR, CDR2 FQNEAQ (reference sequence). V lost 5 bases, J lost 4 bases, and 4 bases stayed unmatched. The DNA for the CDR3 is TGTGCCAGCAGCCGGACAGGGTACGGAAACACCATATATTTT. Its translation is CASSRTGYGNTIYF.

The rearrangement joins TRBV7-9 to TRBJ1-1; D is unclear. Trimming took 7 bases from V and 0 from J, leaving 12 bases between them. CDR1 SEHNR and CDR2 FQNEAQ come from the germline V gene (reference sequence). The CDR3 spans 14 residues. CDR3 sequence: CASTETVMNTEAFF. CDR3 DNA: TGTGCCAGCACCGAAACAGTTATGAACACTGAAGCTTTCTTT.

The rearrangement uses TRBV7-9 and TRBJ1-4; TRBD1 is a possible D gene (5 bases). The germline CDR1 and CDR2 sequences are SEHNR and FQNEAQ (reference sequence). The V and J ends lost 7 bases and 2 bases respectively, with 14 bases between them. CDR3 length: 15 amino acids. The CDR3 sequence is CASTLGGFTNEKLFF. The CDR3 DNA follows: TGTGCCAGCACCCTTGGGGGGTTCACTAATGAAAAACTGTTTTTT.

This chain uses TRBV7-2 with TRBJ2-4; TRBD1 matches 10 bases. V trimming: 0 bases; J trimming: 2 bases; junction bases outside the gene matches: 13. Germline V CDR1 and CDR2: SGHTA, FQGNSA. The CDR3 has 20 amino acids. CDR3 bases: TGTGCCAGCAGCTTAGCGCCCGACAGGGGGCGAAGACGAACCAAAAACATTCAGTACTTC. This sequence encodes CASSLAPDRGRRRTKNIQYF.